Shown below are 30 T cell receptor beta chains from a single sample sequenced in a study of blood T cell repertoires in COVID-19. Method: immunoSEQ multiplex PCR; TCRdb's copy keeps in-frame clones and lacks some. The sample yields nearly 65,000 clones, under 90% seen once. The material sequenced was peripheral blood. The receptors shown here come from a human donor in a cohort sampled during active COVID-19.

The chain has TRBV21-1 and TRBJ2-7; the table calls TRBD2, which could not be checked here. TRBV21-1 is a known pseudogene. This CDR3 has 15 residues. The CDR3 region is CASSETWTSTYEQYF. The CDR3 DNA sequence: TGTGCCAGCAGCGAAACGTGGACTAGCACCTACGAGCAGTACTTC.

In DNA form, the CDR3 reads TGTGCCAGCAGTGAATGGACGGCTAGCGGGAGCTACGAGCAGTACTTC. This translates into CASSEWTASGSYEQYF. The chain couples TRBV6-1 to TRBJ2-7; 10 positions agree with TRBD2. The V and J ends lost 2 bases and 3 bases, in that order; junction bases with no gene match: 7. In germline, CDR1 is MNHNS, CDR2 SASEGT. This CDR3 spans 16 amino acids.

J is TRBJ2-7 and V is TRBV6-5, with D possibly being TRBD1 (5 bases). The germline V gene has CDR1 MNHEY and CDR2 SVGAGI. V was shortened by 4 bases and J by 3 bases, with 10 bases between the two germline ends. This CDR3 comprises 13 residues. The CDR3: CASSWKRGYEQYF. In DNA, the CDR3 is TGTGCCAGCAGTTGGAAAAGGGGCTACGAGCAGTACTTC.

In its sample, this clone is medium-sized. CDR3 in amino acids: CASSLDRGVTDTQYF. CDR3 nucleotide sequence: TGTGCCAGCAGCTTGGACAGGGGGGTCACAGATACGCAGTATTTT. The chain employs TRBV5-4 and TRBJ2-3; TRBD1 matches at 8 bases. The CDR3 loop spans 15 amino acids. Losses at the gene ends were 0 bases for V and 2 bases for J; bases not matched to a gene: 2. CDR1 and CDR2 from the germline V gene are SGHNT and YYREEE (reference sequence).

J is TRBJ1-2 and V is TRBV6-5; TRBD1 agrees at 11 bases. V shed 7 bases, J shed 4 bases, and the junction held 8 bases outside the gene matches. The germline CDR1 and CDR2 sequences are MNHEY and SVGAGI. The CDR3 length is 15 residues. CDR3 nucleotide sequence: TGTGCCAGCACCGAGATAGGGACAGGGGGCTATGGCTACACCTTC. It codes for CASTEIGTGGYGYTF.

This clone was seen a few times. This chain uses TRBV5-1 with TRBJ2-3; 7 positions agree with TRBD2. CDR1 and CDR2 from the germline V gene are SGHRS and YFSETQ. J lost 6 bases, V lost 0 bases, and 7 bases had no gene match. The CDR3 loop spans 15 amino acids. The CDR3 loop reads CASSLEGAAGDTQYF. The CDR3 DNA reads as TGCGCCAGCAGCTTGGAGGGTGCAGCGGGGGATACGCAGTATTTT.

This clone was recorded only once. The chain uses TRBV4-1 and TRBJ2-7; 11 positions match TRBD2. The CDR3 spans 14 residues. Trimming took 5 bases from V and 4 from J; bases not matched to a gene: 4. Germline V gene sequence: CDR1 MGHRA, CDR2 YSYEKL. The CDR3 protein is CASSVLAGEYEQYF. The CDR3 region has the DNA TGCGCCAGCAGCGTACTAGCGGGAGAATACGAGCAGTACTTC.

This chain connects TRBV2 to TRBJ1-5; 7 nucleotides match TRBD1. Looked up from germline, CDR1 is SNHLY and CDR2 is FYNNEI. The CDR3 has 15 amino acids. The V segment lost 3 bases and the J segment 1 base; nucleotides outside the gene matches: 3. The CDR3 sequence is CASSELGQSNQPQHF. The CDR3 region has the DNA TGTGCCAGCAGTGAGCTGGGACAGAGCAATCAGCCCCAGCATTTT.

The V call is TRBV15, the J call TRBJ1-4; D unresolved. The CDR3 runs 15 residues. The germline gives CDR1 LNHNV, CDR2 YYDKDF (reference sequence). Trimming removed 3 bases from V and 3 bases from J, with 11 bases in between. CDR3 DNA sequence: TGTGCCACCAGCAGCCGCGGGAAGCCTAATGAAAAACTGTTTTTT. Protein: CATSSRGKPNEKLFF.

The chain recombines TRBV15 with TRBJ1-4; 11 bases are a match to TRBD1. The germline V gene has CDR1 LNHNV and CDR2 YYDKDF (reference sequence). J gave up 4 bases and V 4 bases, and 5 bases lay outside the gene matches. CDR3 length equals 16 residues. The CDR3 DNA reads TGTGCCACCAGCACCGGACAGGGGGCTTTTAATGAAAAACTGTTTTTT. Its translation: CATSTGQGAFNEKLFF.

J is TRBJ1-2 and V is TRBV10-3; no clear D. Germline loops: CDR1 ENHRY, CDR2 SYGVKD. The V end lost 6 bases, the J end lost 3 bases, and 14 bases lay between the germline ends. CDR3 length: 14 amino acids. Here the CDR3 reads CAIRLEPPDYGYTF. CDR3 sequence (DNA): TGTGCCATCAGACTCGAACCTCCCGACTATGGCTACACCTTC.

The chain has TRBV4-1 and TRBJ1-1; 9 bases align to TRBD1. V was pared by 7 bases and J by 0 bases, with 6 bases of the junction left unmatched. The CDR3 runs to 15 residues. CDR1 is MGHRA, CDR2 YSYEKL, per germline. CDR3 DNA: TGCGCCAGCAAAACGACAGGGGGAATGAACACTGAAGCTTTCTTT. Its translation is CASKTTGGMNTEAFF.

J is TRBJ1-4 and V is TRBV15; TRBD1 is a possible D gene (5 bases). V lost 0 bases to trimming and J lost 4 bases, with 12 bases between them. The CDR3 is made up of 16 amino acids. The germline V gene has CDR1 LNHNV and CDR2 YYDKDF (reference sequence). DNA for the CDR3: TGTGCCACCAGCAGAGATCTGACAGCGCGTAATGAAAAACTGTTTTTT. Its protein is CATSRDLTARNEKLFF.

The chain has TRBV15 and TRBJ1-1; D possibly corresponds to TRBD1 (6 bases). The V gene lost 1 base and the J gene lost 3 bases, with 9 bases spanning the gap. This CDR3 comprises 14 residues. Germline CDR1 is LNHNV and CDR2 is YYDKDF (reference sequence). CDR3 coding DNA: TGTGCCACCAGCAGAGGGTACAGGGACACTGAAGCTTTCTTT. It specifies CATSRGYRDTEAFF. Full variable domain (missing parts from reference TRBV15 and TRBJ1-1): DAMVIQNPRYQVTQFGKPVTLSCSQTLNHNVMYWYQQKSSQAPKLLFHYYDKDFNNEADTPDNFQSRRPNTSFCFLDIRSPGLGDTAMYLCATSRGYRDTEAFFGQGTRLTVV.

The genes are TRBV5-6 and TRBJ1-3; unclear D gene. This CDR3 is built from 16 residues. V dropped 4 bases and J dropped 0 bases, with 14 bases sitting between them. Per the germline V gene, CDR1 is SGHDT and CDR2 is YYEEEE. CDR3 in amino acids: CASSPAGLFSGNTIYF. The DNA of the CDR3 is TGTGCCAGCAGCCCAGCGGGCCTTTTCTCTGGAAACACCATATATTTT.

The chain recombines TRBV5-7 with TRBJ2-7; 9 bases agree with TRBD1. TRBV5-7 has ORF status, its function being uncertain. The CDR3 loop spans 19 amino acids. J gave up 0 bases and V 2 bases, and 15 bases lay outside the gene matches. The CDR3 region has the DNA TGTGCCAGCAGCTTTAAACGGGACAGGGCTAACACGAACTCCTACGAGCAGTACTTC. Residues: CASSFKRDRANTNSYEQYF.

This chain joins TRBV28 and TRBJ2-1, with 12 bases matching TRBD2. With V trimmed by 3 bases and J by 7 bases, 7 bases remained unmatched. The CDR3 contains 16 residues. Germline values: CDR1 MDHEN, CDR2 SYDVKM. CDR3 amino acids: CASSFLRTSGANEQFF. The CDR3 DNA reads as TGTGCCAGCAGTTTTCTGAGGACTAGCGGGGCAAATGAGCAGTTCTTC.

In this sample, this clone turned up a few times. This rearrangement joins TRBV4-3 to TRBJ2-7, with a weak D call TRBD2 (7 bases). CDR3 length: 17 amino acids. V was trimmed by 0 bases and J by 0 bases, leaving 15 bases between them. Germline assignment: CDR1 LGHNA and CDR2 YSLEER. The CDR3, as DNA: TGCGCCAGCAGCCAAGACGATCGGGGGGCCCGCTCCTACGAGCAGTACTTC. Its protein is CASSQDDRGARSYEQYF.

V gene TRBV29-1 combines with J gene TRBJ1-3; D gene unclear. V shed 5 bases and J shed 1 base, with 9 bases lying between them. Germline V gives CDR1 SQVTM, CDR2 ANQGSEA. The length of the CDR3 is 13 residues. CDR3: CSVSHMSGNTIYF. CDR3 DNA sequence: TGCAGCGTTTCGCACATGTCTGGAAACACCATATATTTT.

With respect to this clone: A clone one base away is much larger, so this may be a read error. The CDR3 loop is CASSYSSGSPDTQYF. DNA of the CDR3: TGTGCCAGCAGTTACTCTAGCGGGAGCCCAGATACGCAGTATTTT. The chain carries TRBV6-2 or TRBV6-3 and TRBJ2-3; TRBD2 agrees at 9 bases. The CDR3 has 15 amino acids. CDR1 and CDR2 from the germline V gene are MNHEY and SVGEGT. Trimming took 0 bases from V and 4 from J; bases not matched to a gene: 2.

The chain has TRBV6-5 and TRBJ1-6; 7 positions agree with TRBD1. Losses at the gene ends were 7 bases for V and 9 bases for J; bases not matched to a gene: 9. CDR3 length: 14 residues. In germline, CDR1 is MNHEY, CDR2 SVGAGI. In nucleotides, the CDR3 is TGTGCCAGCACCGAAAGGGGGCCAACTTCACCCCTCCACTTT. Translating gives CASTERGPTSPLHF.

The chain carries TRBV6-5 and TRBJ2-7, with D maybe TRBD2 (5 bases). Germline values: CDR1 MNHEY, CDR2 SVGAGI. CDR3 length equals 13 residues. Trimming shortened V by 3 bases and J by 3 bases, and 9 bases separated the two germline ends. The CDR3, as DNA: TGTGCCAGCAGTTATAACGGGGTCTACGAGCAGTACTTC. This gives the protein CASSYNGVYEQYF.

The rearrangement joins TRBV30 to TRBJ1-4, with 9 bases identical to TRBD1. The CDR3 is 12 residues long. Trimming at V came to 5 bases and at J to 8 bases, leaving 3 bases not matched to a gene. Germline CDR1 and CDR2: GTSNPN and SVGIG (reference sequence). CDR3 region: CAWGTGIEKLFF. The DNA for the CDR3 is TGTGCCTGGGGGACAGGGATAGAAAAACTGTTTTTT.

In nucleotides, the CDR3 is TGTGCCAGCAGCCCGGTGGTGACAGGGAGAGAGACCCAGTACTTC. Protein sequence: CASSPVVTGRETQYF. This chain links TRBV2 with TRBJ2-5, with 7 bases identical to TRBD1. Trimming took 6 bases from V and 4 from J; bases not matched to a gene: 11. The CDR3 runs to 15 residues. The germline V gene has CDR1 SNHLY and CDR2 FYNNEI.

This clone was seen a single time. The CDR3 is CATSDPRLARETQYF. CDR3 DNA sequence: TGTGCCACCAGTGATCCCAGGTTGGCACGGGAGACCCAGTACTTC. The chain links TRBV24-1 to TRBJ2-5; D gene unclear. The germline V and J ends were trimmed by 3 bases and 5 bases, with 15 bases remaining between them. The CDR3 runs to 15 residues. Germline-derived CDR1 and CDR2 are KGHDR and SFDVKD.

The CDR3 sequence is CASSNDRISAEAFF. CDR3 nucleotide sequence: TGTGCCAGCAGTAATGACAGGATTTCGGCTGAAGCTTTCTTT. The V and J genes are TRBV5-4 and TRBJ1-1; tentative D call: TRBD1 (6 bases). Germline V gives CDR1 SGHNT, CDR2 YYREEE (reference sequence). The CDR3 is 14 amino acids. V lost 5 bases and J lost 6, with 17 bases in between.

The chain employs TRBV18 and TRBJ1-1; D ambiguous. The CDR3 extends over 17 amino acids. V was pared by 9 bases and J by 0 bases, with 23 bases between. Germline V gives CDR1 KGHSH, CDR2 LQKENI. The CDR3 bases are TGTGCCAGTAGCGTTTTCGAGGGTAGGGTTTTGAACACTGAAGCTTTCTTT. As protein: CASSVFEGRVLNTEAFF.

The genes are TRBV4-3 and TRBJ2-5; D is uncertain. Trimming cost V 1 base and J 0 bases, with 9 bases left between them. Germline V CDR1 and CDR2: LGHNA, YSLEER. The CDR3 contains 15 residues. CDR3 protein: CASSQGWPDQETQYF. CDR3 sequence (DNA): TGCGCCAGCAGCCAAGGGTGGCCAGACCAAGAGACCCAGTACTTC.

The V and J genes are TRBV15 and TRBJ1-2; D is ambiguous. V was trimmed by 0 bases and J by 7 bases, leaving 12 bases between them. This CDR3 is built from 14 residues. Germline V CDR1 and CDR2: LNHNV, YYDKDF (reference sequence). The DNA of the CDR3 is TGTGCCACCAGCAGAGATCTAGGCCCTTTTGGCTACACCTTC. Translating it yields CATSRDLGPFGYTF.

The chain couples TRBV3-1 (or the pseudogene TRBV3-2) to TRBJ1-2; TRBD1 might be the D (5 bases). V gave up 6 bases and J gave up 8 bases, with 19 bases separating them. Germline V gives CDR1 LGHDT, CDR2 YNNKEL (reference sequence). The CDR3 covers 14 residues. The CDR3 spells CASSYNNWGGGYTF. The CDR3 nucleotides read TGTGCCAGCAGTTACAATAACTGGGGGGGAGGCTACACCTTC.